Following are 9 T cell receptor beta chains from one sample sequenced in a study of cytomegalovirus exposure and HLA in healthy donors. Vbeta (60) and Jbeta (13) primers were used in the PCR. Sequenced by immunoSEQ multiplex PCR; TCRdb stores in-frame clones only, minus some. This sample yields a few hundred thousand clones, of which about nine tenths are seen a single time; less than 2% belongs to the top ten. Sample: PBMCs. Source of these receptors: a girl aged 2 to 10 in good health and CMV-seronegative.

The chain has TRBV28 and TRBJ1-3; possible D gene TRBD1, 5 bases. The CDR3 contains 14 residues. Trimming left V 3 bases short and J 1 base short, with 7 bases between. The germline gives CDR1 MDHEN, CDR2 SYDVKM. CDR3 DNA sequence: TGTGCCAGCAGTTTTAGGGGTTCTGGAAACACCATATATTTT. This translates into CASSFRGSGNTIYF. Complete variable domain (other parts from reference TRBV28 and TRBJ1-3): DVKVTQSSRYLVKRTGEKVFLECVQDMDHENMFWYRQDPGLGLRLIYFSYDVKMKEKGDIPEGYSVSREKKERFSLILESASTNQTSMYLCASSFRGSGNTIYFGEGSWLTVV.

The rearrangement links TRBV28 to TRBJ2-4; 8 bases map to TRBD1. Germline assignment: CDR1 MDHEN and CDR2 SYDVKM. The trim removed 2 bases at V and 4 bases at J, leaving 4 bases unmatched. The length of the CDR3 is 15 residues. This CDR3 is CASSLVQGVKNIQYF. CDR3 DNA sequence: TGTGCCAGCAGTTTAGTACAGGGGGTGAAAAACATTCAGTACTTC.

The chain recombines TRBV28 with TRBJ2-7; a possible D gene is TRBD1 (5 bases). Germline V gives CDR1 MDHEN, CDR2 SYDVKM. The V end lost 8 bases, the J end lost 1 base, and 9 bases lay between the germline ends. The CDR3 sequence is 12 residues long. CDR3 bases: TGTGCCAGCCAAACAGGATCCTACGAGCAGTACTTC. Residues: CASQTGSYEQYF.

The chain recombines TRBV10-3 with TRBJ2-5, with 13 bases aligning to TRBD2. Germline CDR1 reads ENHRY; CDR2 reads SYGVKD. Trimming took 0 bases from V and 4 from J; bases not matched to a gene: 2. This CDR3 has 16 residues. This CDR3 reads CAISESRTSGRETQYF. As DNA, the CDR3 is TGTGCCATCAGTGAGTCGCGGACTAGCGGGAGAGAGACCCAGTACTTC.

In nucleotides, the CDR3 is TGTGCCAGCAGCGTAGGAGAGGCTGAAGCTTTCTTT. Translated, it gives CASSVGEAEAFF. The chain is built from TRBV9 and TRBJ1-1, with D unresolved. Germline V gene lookup returns CDR1 SGDLS and CDR2 YYNGEE. V was pared by 0 bases and J by 6 bases, with 6 bases between. CDR3 length: 12 amino acids.

The CDR3 here is CAIVDSTGNEQFF. CDR3 nucleotides: TGTGCCATCGTGGACTCCACGGGTAATGAGCAGTTCTTC. This chain connects TRBV10-3 to TRBJ2-1, with D possibly TRBD2 on 5 matching bases. Deletions cut 8 bases from V and 7 bases from J, with 15 bases between. The CDR3 is 13 residues long. Germline V gene sequence: CDR1 ENHRY, CDR2 SYGVKD.

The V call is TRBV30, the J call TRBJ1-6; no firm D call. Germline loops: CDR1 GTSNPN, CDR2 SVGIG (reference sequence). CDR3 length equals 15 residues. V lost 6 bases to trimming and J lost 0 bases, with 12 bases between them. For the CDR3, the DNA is TGTGCCTGTCATGAGCCAAGCTCCTATAATTCACCCCTCCACTTT. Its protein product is CACHEPSSYNSPLHF.

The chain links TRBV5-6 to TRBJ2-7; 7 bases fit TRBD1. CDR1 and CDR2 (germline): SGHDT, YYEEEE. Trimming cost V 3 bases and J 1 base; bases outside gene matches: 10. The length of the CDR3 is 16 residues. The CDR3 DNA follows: TGTGCCAGCAGCTGGCTTACCGGGACAGCGTCCTACGAGCAGTACTTC. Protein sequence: CASSWLTGTASYEQYF.

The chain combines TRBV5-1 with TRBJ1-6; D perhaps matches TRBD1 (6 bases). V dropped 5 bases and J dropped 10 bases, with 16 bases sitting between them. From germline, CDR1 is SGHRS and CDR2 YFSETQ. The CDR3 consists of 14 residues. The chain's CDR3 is CASRTTERGSPLHF. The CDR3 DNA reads TGCGCCAGCAGAACGACCGAAAGGGGGTCACCCCTCCACTTT.